This T cell receptor beta chain was sequenced in a study of shared clonotypes between healthy human individuals (dated by TCRdb to 2018 to 2021). Regarding the research as a whole: Two women and a few men aged 18 to 49 years were included in the cohort. To estimate repertoire size and how much clonotype sharing occurs between individuals, the study deeply sequenced the blood TCR repertoires of several healthy adults. To increase sequencing depth and limit assay-specific biases, TCR repertoire library preparation and sequencing were carried out by different laboratories using diverse techniques. Each donor's leukapheresis produced roughly between roughly 0.9 and 8.9 billion PBMCs.

Remarks on this clone: There is no known antigen for this receptor. There are no base qualities to consult, and no much larger clone falls within one base.

Using the deep immunoSEQ assay, multiplex PCR amplified TCR CDR3 regions from genomic DNA. For each cell subset, the extracted genomic DNA was distributed evenly across all wells of several immunoSEQ 96-well plates, and each plate served as one replicate. For unsorted PBMC, each replicate PCR was loaded with approximately 320 ng genomic DNA, equivalent to tens of thousands of T cell genomes. Genomic DNA from unsorted PBMC was sequenced over ten immunoSEQ deep assay plates. Purified libraries were measured with a Qubit 3.0 fluorometer, size-checked on a Bioanalyzer 2100, and measured again with the KAPA Library Quantification kit. Each immunoSEQ 96-well plate was sequenced on its own single-read 150-cycle Illumina NextSeq 550 flow cell. Processing in the source paper ran as follows. Because the immunoSEQ output held only junctional sequences and lacked quality scores, the filtering could not match the filtering applied to full-length reads. To assign V/J genes and CDR3, sequences were annotated using PyIR, a Python wrapper for IgBLAST v1.9, with IMGT germline references. Any read was removed if the V/J assignment was weak (E-value above 1e-6), the CDR3 was missing, or the read contained stop codons, out-of-frame junctions, or ambiguous translated residues. V3J clonotypes were defined as sequences sharing the same inferred V gene, J gene, and CDR3 amino acid sequence. Percentage overlap between repertoires was computed as shared unique clonotypes divided by the size of the smaller repertoire. Three approaches were used to assess repertoire richness: RTK rarefaction, the Chao1 estimator, and Recon v2.1 estimates of unobserved clonotypes. TCRdb re-hosts the immuneACCESS table, in-frame sequences only. Its copies lack some clones; in the studies checked, an unresolved V gene accounts for under half of them, and the cause for the rest is not known. V, J and clone size reflect that table, while D and trimming were determined from the DNA. The table for this sample lists about 520,000 clones; around 73% of them were counted only once. The ten largest clones take up around 12% of the sample.

Donors were healthy HIV-negative adults with no recently reported acute infections or vaccinations. Every donor was a Caucasian adult residing in Nashville, Tennessee, USA. For unsorted samples, tens of millions of PBMCs were counted, and genomic DNA was extracted using the QIAamp DNA Blood Mini kit. Blood was collected by leukapheresis, and PBMCs were isolated by Ficoll-Histopaque density gradient centrifugation and then cryopreserved in liquid nitrogen vapor phase. Paper-wide results and their limitations: Only blood was sampled, and tissue TCR repertoires likely differ from those in blood. Pairwise subsampling led to the expectation that sequencing depth would affect the degree of clonotype sharing among donors. The small number of donors limited the genetic and exposure-history diversity represented.

This sequence originates from a woman aged 35 to 49 in good health. Some clones in this sample may be carry-over from other donors' samples. Source material: PBMCs.

This receptor carries the CDR3 CASSAGVDTQYF. The nucleotide sequence reads TGTGCCAGCAGTGCAGGGGTAGATACGCAGTATTTT. The sequence is built from TRBV5-5 and TRBJ2-3; TRBD1 is perhaps the D gene, given 6 matching bases. For CDR1 and CDR2, the germline V gene (reference sequence) lists SGHKS and YYEKEE. From the cysteine through the phenylalanine, the CDR3 covers 12 amino acids. The only DNA kept is the CDR3, 36 bases in frame from the first base. Trimming costs V 5 bases and J 5 bases, and their ends lie 9 bases apart.